A single sample is the source of the 9 T cell receptor beta chains below, sequenced in a study of OX40 agonist ivuxolimab in advanced cancers. The receptor library was made with the immunoSEQ multiplex PCR assay. Not all clones reach the TCRdb copy of this immuneACCESS table, which keeps in-frame sequences only. Checked studies attribute under half of the gap to unresolved V genes and leave the rest unexplained. The sample records roughly 80,000 clones, roughly 82% of which are singletons. The ten largest clones take up 6.9% of the sample. Sample: CD4+ or CD8+ T cells sorted from blood, taken in a trial of the OX40 agonist ivuxolimab. The receptors here all came from an adult with an advanced solid tumor such as melanoma, head and neck, liver or kidney cancer.

The chain carries TRBV18 and TRBJ1-1, with D unclear. Trimming took off 2 bases at V and 1 base at J, with 11 bases between the two ends. Germline assignment: CDR1 KGHSH and CDR2 LQKENI. The CDR3 has 15 amino acids. The CDR3 coding sequence is TGTGCCAGCTCACCATCGGGCCCTTGGAACACTGAAGCTTTCTTT. Amino acid sequence: CASSPSGPWNTEAFF.

The rearrangement joins TRBV6-6 to TRBJ2-7, with D uncertain. This CDR3 is 10 amino acids long. CDR1 is MNHNY and CDR2 is SVGAGI in the germline V gene (reference sequence). With 8 bases removed from V and 4 bases from J, the gap between germline ends came to 6 bases. This chain's CDR3 is CASGSYEQYF. The CDR3 region has the DNA TGTGCCAGCGGGTCATACGAGCAGTACTTC.

The chain uses TRBV13 and TRBJ1-1; the D is unclear. The CDR3 totals 15 residues. CDR1 and CDR2 from the germline V gene are PRHDT and FYEKMQ (reference sequence). Trimming cost V 0 bases and J 0 bases, with 8 bases left between them. The CDR3 region has the DNA TGTGCCAGCAGCTTAGGGGAACGCATGAACACTGAAGCTTTCTTT. It codes for CASSLGERMNTEAFF.

This chain connects TRBV11-3 to TRBJ2-7; 8 positions match TRBD2. The CDR3 contains 15 residues. Germline V gives CDR1 SGHNT, CDR2 YENEEA. V shed 2 bases, J shed 5 bases, and the junction held 8 bases outside the gene matches. The CDR3 here is CASSLFAGGLNEQYF. CDR3 DNA: TGTGCCAGCAGCTTATTTGCGGGAGGTCTCAACGAGCAGTACTTC.

The chain uses TRBV18 and TRBJ1-2, with D uncertain. Germline-derived CDR1 and CDR2 are KGHSH and LQKENI. The germline V and J ends were trimmed by 3 bases and 5 bases, with 10 bases remaining between them. The CDR3 length is 13 residues. CDR3: CASSPMGKYGYTF. Here the CDR3 DNA reads TGTGCCAGCTCACCGATGGGGAAGTATGGCTACACCTTC.

This clone is judged medium-sized. The V call is TRBV9, the J call TRBJ2-2; 9 bases align to TRBD1. Germline CDR1 reads SGDLS; CDR2 reads YYNGEE. The CDR3 totals 15 residues. The junction had 5 bases not matched to a gene; V was cut back by 3 bases and J by 5 bases. The CDR3 loop reads CASSGKQGATGELFF. The CDR3 coding sequence is TGTGCCAGCAGCGGCAAACAGGGGGCTACCGGGGAGCTGTTTTTT. Full variable domain (outside the CDR3, taken from reference TRBV9 and TRBJ2-2): DSGVTQTPKHLITATGQRVTLRCSPRSGDLSVYWYQQSLDQGLQFLIQYYNGEERAKGNILERFSAQQFPDLHSELNLSSLELGDSALYFCASSGKQGATGELFFGEGSRLTVL.

The V call is TRBV6-5, the J call TRBJ2-1, with 7 bases matching TRBD1. Germline V gives CDR1 MNHEY, CDR2 SVGAGI. V lost 5 bases, J lost 4 bases, and 5 bases stayed unmatched. The length of the CDR3 is 14 residues. The CDR3 DNA follows: TGTGCCAGCAGTCCGCTACAGGGGTACAATGAGCAGTTCTTC. Residues: CASSPLQGYNEQFF.

This clone has only a few counts. This chain uses TRBV14 with TRBJ2-7; perhaps TRBD1 as D (6 bases). The germline CDR1 and CDR2 sequences are SGHDN and FVKESK. Trimming removed 4 bases at V and 3 bases at J, with 16 bases between. The CDR3 has 15 amino acids. The CDR3 coding sequence is TGTGCCAGCAGCCGACAGGAACGAGGTGGCTACGAGCAGTACTTC. Its translation is CASSRQERGGYEQYF.

The chain combines TRBV9 with TRBJ2-2; the D is unclear. The CDR3 has 14 amino acids. From germline, CDR1 is SGDLS and CDR2 YYNGEE. Trimming removed 0 bases from V and 5 bases from J, with 8 bases in between. The DNA for the CDR3 is TGTGCCAGCAGCGTAGAAGGCTTAACCGGGGAGCTGTTTTTT. The encoded protein is CASSVEGLTGELFF.